The 28 T cell receptor beta chains reported below all come from one sample, sequenced in a study of blood T cell repertoires in COVID-19. Some clones are missing from TCRdb's copy, which holds only in-frame ones; the method was immunoSEQ multiplex PCR. The data contain 200,000 to 250,000 clones, 75% to 90% of them singletons. Sequences were obtained from PBMCs or T cells enriched from blood (not recorded which). The source of these receptors is a man aged 40-49 years who had recovered from COVID-19.

The V call is TRBV18, the J call TRBJ2-3; D gene unclear. The CDR3 has 13 residues. With 3 bases removed from V and 0 bases from J, the gap between germline ends came to 4 bases. Germline CDR1 is KGHSH and CDR2 is LQKENI. Here the CDR3 reads CASSPFSTDTQYF. The CDR3 DNA sequence: TGTGCCAGCTCACCCTTTAGCACAGATACGCAGTATTTT.

The rearrangement joins TRBV4-2 to TRBJ1-2, with TRBD1 matching 9 bases. The germline V gene has CDR1 LGHNA and CDR2 YNFKEQ. This CDR3 contains 16 residues. V lost 1 base, J lost 1 base, and 4 bases stayed unmatched. CDR3 amino acids: CASSQVGQGLNYGYTF. In DNA, the CDR3 is TGTGCCAGCAGCCAAGTGGGACAGGGCCTTAACTATGGCTACACCTTC.

The J gene is TRBJ2-1, the V gene TRBV2; TRBD2 matches 7 bases. Unmatched junction bases numbered 9, after V lost 6 bases and J lost 1 base. This CDR3 has 16 amino acids. Germline V lookup: CDR1 SNHLY, CDR2 FYNNEI. The CDR3 sequence is CASRNLLASSYNEQFF. The CDR3 DNA follows: TGTGCCAGCAGGAACTTACTAGCGTCTTCCTACAATGAGCAGTTCTTC. The full variable domain, its missing parts supplied by reference TRBV2 and TRBJ2-1, is EPEVTQTPSHQVTQMGQEVILRCVPISNHLYFYWYRQILGQKVEFLVSFYNNEISEKSEIFDDQFSVERPDGSNFTLKIRSTKLEDSAMYFCASRNLLASSYNEQFFGPGTRLTVL.

The chain joins TRBV7-3 to TRBJ1-2; possible D gene TRBD1, 5 bases. The V gene's germline CDR1 is SGHTA and CDR2 FQGTGA. The CDR3 has 13 residues. V was clipped by 1 base and J by 5 bases, with 8 bases between them. CDR3 amino acids: CASSLNRGYGYTF. Written as DNA, the CDR3 is TGTGCCAGCAGCTTAAATAGGGGTTATGGCTACACCTTC.

The CDR3 DNA sequence: TGTGCTAGTGGTTTGGTACATCAGAGGGACACCGGGGAGCTGTTTTTT. As protein: CASGLVHQRDTGELFF. The rearrangement joins TRBV12-5 to TRBJ2-2; weak D call: TRBD2 (5 bases). Germline V gene lookup returns CDR1 LGHNT and CDR2 FRNRAP. This CDR3 has 16 residues. With 0 bases removed from V and 3 bases from J, the gap between germline ends came to 11 bases.

The chain combines TRBV24-1 with TRBJ2-5; a weak D match, TRBD2 (5 bases). The CDR3 is 14 amino acids. V was shortened by 5 bases and J by 5 bases, with 14 bases between the two germline ends. CDR1 KGHDR and CDR2 SFDVKD come from the germline V gene. The CDR3 sequence: CATSGVGVRETQYF. CDR3 nucleotides: TGTGCCACCAGTGGCGTGGGAGTAAGGGAGACCCAGTACTTC.

This clone was counted only a few times. This sequence joins TRBV24-1 and TRBJ2-3, with a possible D match to TRBD2 (5 bases). Germline CDR1 KGHDR, CDR2 SFDVKD. The CDR3 length is 14 residues. V dropped 4 bases and J dropped 4 bases, with 11 bases sitting between them. The chain's CDR3 is CATSDPSGADTQYF. The CDR3 nucleotides read TGTGCCACCAGTGACCCATCCGGGGCAGATACGCAGTATTTT.

The chain recombines TRBV5-5 with TRBJ1-3; D not certain. This CDR3 is 12 amino acids long. V lost 3 bases, J lost 4 bases, and 5 bases lay in between. Germline V gives CDR1 SGHKS, CDR2 YYEKEE (reference sequence). In nucleotides, the CDR3 is TGTGCCAGCAGCTCGGGAGGAAACACCATATATTTT. This translates into CASSSGGNTIYF.

In its sample, this clone was seen a few times. The rearrangement joins TRBV3-1 (or the pseudogene TRBV3-2) to TRBJ2-1, with TRBD2 matching over 13 bases. Trimming took 6 bases from V and 7 from J; bases not matched to a gene: 12. CDR3 length: 17 amino acids. Germline CDR1 and CDR2: LGHDT and YNNKEL (reference sequence). Written as DNA, the CDR3 is TGTGCCAGCAGTCGAGGGATGGGACTAGCGGGGTCGAATGAGCAGTTCTTC. Amino acids: CASSRGMGLAGSNEQFF.

J is TRBJ1-1 and V is TRBV7-3; the D gene is possibly TRBD1 (5 bases). Trimming pared 5 bases from V and 0 bases from J, leaving 13 bases between. Germline values: CDR1 SGHTA, CDR2 FQGTGA. The CDR3 sequence is 15 residues long. CDR3 in amino acids: CASSPVGGMNTEAFF. CDR3 bases: TGTGCCAGCAGCCCGGTCGGGGGGATGAACACTGAAGCTTTCTTT.

The CDR3 sequence is CASRPYRGLTDTQYF. CDR3 sequence (DNA): TGTGCCAGCAGACCCTACAGGGGGCTGACAGATACGCAGTATTTT. The chain joins TRBV27 to TRBJ2-3; TRBD1 agrees at 9 bases. The germline V gene has CDR1 MNHEY and CDR2 SMNVEV (reference sequence). The CDR3 contains 15 residues. The V and J ends lost 6 bases and 3 bases, in that order; junction bases with no gene match: 7.

Comment on this clone: A junction end diverges from the germline sequence, so it may reflect a read error. The chain joins TRBV28 to TRBJ1-2; D ambiguous. CDR3 length: 13 residues. Germline V gene lookup returns CDR1 MDHEN and CDR2 SYDVKM. In DNA, the CDR3 is TGTGCCAGCAGTTCTCCCTCTATAACCGCGTTCCCCTTC. Translated, it gives CASSSPSITAFPF.

The V call is TRBV10-1, the J call TRBJ2-2; 8 nucleotides match TRBD1. The V gene end was trimmed by 8 bases and the J gene end by 4 bases; junction bases not matched to a gene: 9. CDR3 length: 15 amino acids. Germline assignment: CDR1 WNHNN and CDR2 SYGVQD (reference sequence). CDR3 protein: CASSLDRGSTGELFF. CDR3 sequence (DNA): TGCGCCAGCTCGCTCGACAGGGGAAGCACCGGGGAGCTGTTTTTT.

A few counts support this clone. J is TRBJ1-2 and V is TRBV2; 7 nucleotides agree with TRBD1. This CDR3 has 13 amino acids. V trimming: 4 bases; J trimming: 6 bases; junction bases outside the gene matches: 5. Per germline, CDR1 SNHLY and CDR2 FYNNEI. In DNA form, the CDR3 reads TGTGCCAGCAGTGTAAGGGGGCTGGATGGCTACACCTTC. Amino acid sequence: CASSVRGLDGYTF.

V gene TRBV6-2 or TRBV6-3 combines with J gene TRBJ2-3; 9 bases line up with TRBD2. Looked up from germline, CDR1 is MNHEY and CDR2 is SVGEGT. This CDR3 contains 19 residues. After removal of 2 bases from V and 2 bases from J, the junction contained 14 bases not matched to a gene. The chain's CDR3 is CASSYPPTRTSVDTDTQYF. The CDR3 DNA follows: TGTGCCAGCAGTTACCCCCCGACACGGACTAGCGTGGACACAGATACGCAGTATTTT.

This rearrangement joins TRBV5-4 to TRBJ1-6; TRBD1 matches at 8 bases. This CDR3 is built from 13 residues. After removal of 4 bases from V and 8 bases from J, the junction contained 2 bases not matched to a gene. CDR1 and CDR2 (germline): SGHNT, YYREEE (reference sequence). The CDR3 protein is CASSADRDSPLHF. The CDR3 nucleotides read TGTGCCAGCAGCGCGGACAGGGATTCACCCCTCCACTTT.

This chain links TRBV18 with TRBJ2-1; D unresolved. Between the trimmed V and J ends, which lost 6 bases and 4 bases, there was a span of 13 bases. This CDR3 is built from 14 residues. CDR1 KGHSH and CDR2 LQKENI come from the germline V gene. The CDR3 nucleotides are TGTGCCAGCTCTCCTCAATCAGATTACAATGAGCAGTTCTTC. It yields the protein CASSPQSDYNEQFF.

V usage is TRBV12-3 or TRBV12-4 and J usage is TRBJ2-1; D unresolved. V was cut by 5 bases and J by 6 bases, with 8 bases left in between. CDR3 length equals 12 residues. The CDR3 reads CASSPTPNEQFF. CDR3 nucleotide sequence: TGTGCCAGCAGTCCCACACCCAATGAGCAGTTCTTC.

The chain links TRBV18 to TRBJ1-6; 7 bases are a match to TRBD1. V lost 3 bases and J lost 5; bases outside the gene matches: 4. Germline loops: CDR1 KGHSH, CDR2 LQKENI. The CDR3 is made up of 15 amino acids. CDR3 coding DNA: TGTGCCAGCTCACCGGACAGGACAGATAATTCACCCCTCCACTTT. As protein: CASSPDRTDNSPLHF. The variable domain in full, with the rest retrieved from reference TRBV18 and TRBJ1-6, is NAGVMQNPRHLVRRRGQEARLRCSPMKGHSHVYWYRQLPEEGLKFMVYLQKENIIDESGMPKERFSAEFPKEGPSILRIQQVVRGDSAAYFCASSPDRTDNSPLHFGNGTRLTVT.

This chain connects TRBV10-3 to TRBJ2-1; no clear D gene. The germline CDR1 and CDR2 sequences are ENHRY and SYGVKD. The CDR3 is 12 residues long. With 4 bases removed from V and 10 bases from J, the gap between germline ends came to 11 bases. CDR3 in DNA: TGTGCCATCAGTGCTGAGGTGAGAGAGCAGTTCTTC. This translates into CAISAEVREQFF.

V gene TRBV7-2 combines with J gene TRBJ2-7, with 9 bases lining up with TRBD2. V lost 1 base and J lost 2; bases outside the gene matches: 3. The CDR3 is 15 residues long. From germline, CDR1 is SGHTA and CDR2 FQGNSA. CDR3 residues: CASSLVSGGTYEQYF. The CDR3 DNA follows: TGTGCCAGCAGCTTAGTTAGCGGGGGCACCTACGAGCAGTACTTC.

The genes are TRBV12-3 or TRBV12-4 and TRBJ2-1; TRBD1 might be the D (6 bases). V was clipped by 5 bases and J by 12 bases, with 17 bases between them. The CDR3 length is 13 residues. CDR3 amino acids: CASSTRALQGQFF. CDR3 nucleotides: TGTGCCAGCAGTACCCGGGCCCTACAGGGGCAGTTCTTC.

This chain connects TRBV30 to TRBJ1-4, with TRBD1 matching 10 bases. CDR3 length: 15 amino acids. J lost 4 bases, V lost 2 bases, and 4 bases had no gene match. CDR1 GTSNPN and CDR2 SVGIG come from the germline V gene (reference sequence). CDR3 region: CAWSTGTGVNEKLFF. The CDR3 DNA sequence: TGTGCCTGGAGTACTGGGACAGGGGTTAATGAAAAACTGTTTTTT.

V and J are TRBV18 and TRBJ2-1; tentatively, D is TRBD2 (5 bases). The CDR3 has 14 amino acids. Germline V gene data show CDR1 as KGHSH and CDR2 as LQKENI. Deletions cut 3 bases from V and 5 bases from J, with 11 bases between. The CDR3 bases are TGTGCCAGCTCACCCAGCTGGGGAGACAATGAGCAGTTCTTC. It specifies CASSPSWGDNEQFF. Combining the CDR3 with reference TRBV18 and TRBJ2-1 gives the whole variable domain NAGVMQNPRHLVRRRGQEARLRCSPMKGHSHVYWYRQLPEEGLKFMVYLQKENIIDESGMPKERFSAEFPKEGPSILRIQQVVRGDSAAYFCASSPSWGDNEQFFGPGTRLTVL.

The rearrangement joins TRBV5-1 to TRBJ2-2; 7 bases line up with TRBD1. The V segment lost 3 bases and the J segment 5 bases; nucleotides outside the gene matches: 13. This CDR3 spans 17 amino acids. CDR1 is SGHRS, CDR2 YFSETQ, per germline. The CDR3 here is CASSWASKGAGTGELFF. Here the CDR3 DNA reads TGCGCCAGCAGCTGGGCATCAAAGGGGGCTGGTACCGGGGAGCTGTTTTTT. The whole variable domain, remainder taken from reference TRBV5-1 and TRBJ2-2, is KAGVTQTPRYLIKTRGQQVTLSCSPISGHRSVSWYQQTPGQGLQFLFEYFSETQRNKGNFPGRFSGRQFSNSRSEMNVSTLELGDSALYLCASSWASKGAGTGELFFGEGSRLTVL.

This chain uses TRBV2 with TRBJ2-1; 11 nucleotides align to TRBD2. The CDR3 contains 13 residues. The V gene's germline CDR1 is SNHLY and CDR2 FYNNEI. V shed 6 bases and J 10 bases; nucleotides not matched to a gene: 5. The CDR3: CASSALAGGEQFF. The CDR3 region has the DNA TGTGCCAGCAGCGCTTTAGCGGGAGGGGAGCAGTTCTTC.

V and J are TRBV5-1 and TRBJ2-7; D possibly corresponds to TRBD1 (5 bases). In germline, CDR1 is SGHRS, CDR2 YFSETQ. The V and J ends lost 0 bases and 6 bases respectively, with 13 bases between them. The CDR3 length is 14 residues. The CDR3, as DNA: TGCGCCAGCAGCTTGGTTATGGGGCAAGGCGAGCAGTACTTC. It specifies CASSLVMGQGEQYF.

This rearrangement joins TRBV18 to TRBJ1-2; D remains unclear. The CDR3 loop spans 12 amino acids. The V and J ends lost 6 bases and 0 bases respectively, with 5 bases between them. From germline, CDR1 is KGHSH and CDR2 LQKENI. DNA for the CDR3: TGTGCCAGCTCGACACCTAACTATGGCTACACCTTC. Its translation is CASSTPNYGYTF.